This passage covers 27 T cell receptor beta chains from one sample sequenced in a study of blood T cells in healthy people across ages. It was with a sample-barcoded 5' primer and a J-beta primer mix that a second PCR of roughly 7 to 12 cycles was run. Using its own MiXCR run on the 5' RACE reads, TCRdb lists one record per CDR3 protein. The repertoire has 890,000 or so distinct CDR3 sequences, 60% to 80% of them found once; the top ten carry 28%. Sequencing was done on a sample of blood. These receptors were collected from a man aged 25 to 45 in good health.

This CDR3 is CASSYSKDILAKNIQYF. CDR3 coding DNA: TGTGCCAGCAGTTACTCGAAGGACATATTAGCCAAAAACATTCAGTACTTC. The chain uses TRBV6-2 or TRBV6-3 and TRBJ2-4; maybe TRBD1 (5 bases). Trimming took off 0 bases at V and 0 bases at J, with 12 bases between the two ends. Germline V gene data show CDR1 as MNHEY and CDR2 as SVGEGT. CDR3 length: 17 residues.

The V and J genes are TRBV28 and TRBJ2-7; no definite D call. This CDR3 is built from 17 residues. Trimming shortened V by 1 base and J by 2 bases, and 18 bases separated the two germline ends. Germline V lookup: CDR1 MDHEN, CDR2 SYDVKM. CDR3: CASSLSNLMGLPYEQYF. The CDR3, as DNA: TGTGCCAGCAGTTTATCTAATTTAATGGGTCTCCCCTACGAGCAGTACTTC.

The chain links TRBV29-1 to TRBJ1-2; D is uncertain. CDR1 is SQVTM and CDR2 is ANQGSEA in the germline V gene. The CDR3 totals 12 residues. V lost 3 bases and J 3 bases, leaving 8 bases between the germline ends. DNA for the CDR3: TGCAGCGTTGAGACGGTTGACTATGGCTACACCTTC. Translating it yields CSVETVDYGYTF.

This rearrangement joins TRBV20-1 to TRBJ1-4; TRBD1 aligns across 8 bases. The CDR3 totals 15 residues. Germline V gene data show CDR1 as DFQATT and CDR2 as SNEGSKA (reference sequence). The junction had 16 bases not matched to a gene; V was cut back by 6 bases and J by 10 bases. The CDR3 reads CSAPGQGLGAGKLFF. CDR3 in DNA: TGCAGTGCCCCCGGACAGGGATTGGGCGCGGGAAAACTGTTTTTT.

V gene TRBV3-1 combines with J gene TRBJ2-5; no firm D call. Per germline, CDR1 LGHDT and CDR2 YNNKEL (reference sequence). With 4 bases removed from V and 4 bases from J, the gap between germline ends came to 13 bases. The CDR3 contains 14 residues. In DNA form, the CDR3 reads TGTGCCAGCAGCCCGGGTCTCGAGATAGAGACCCAGTACTTC. Protein product: CASSPGLEIETQYF.

This CDR3 is CATSGHNEQFF. The CDR3 bases are TGTGCCACCAGCGGGCACAATGAGCAGTTCTTC. The rearrangement links TRBV15 to TRBJ2-1; D is ambiguous. The CDR3 sequence is 11 residues long. V lost 5 bases to trimming and J lost 5 bases, with 4 bases between them. Germline V gives CDR1 LNHNV, CDR2 YYDKDF (reference sequence).

The rearrangement links TRBV29-1 to TRBJ1-1; the D is unclear. Germline lookup yields CDR1 SQVTM and CDR2 ANQGSEA. The CDR3 has 13 amino acids. The V gene lost 3 bases and the J gene lost 3 bases, with 11 bases spanning the gap. The CDR3 nucleotides are TGCAGCGTTGACGACGGTGGAGACACTGAAGCTTTCTTT. Protein: CSVDDGGDTEAFF.

The chain joins TRBV29-1 to TRBJ2-3; D unresolved. The germline V and J ends were trimmed by 6 bases and 7 bases, with 14 bases remaining between them. CDR1 is SQVTM, CDR2 ANQGSEA, per germline. This CDR3 is 12 amino acids long. In DNA form, the CDR3 reads TGCAGCGTCTCTCAACGGGCGAATACGCAGTATTTT. Translating it yields CSVSQRANTQYF.

This clonotype was observed a handful of times. The chain carries TRBV6-2 or TRBV6-3 and TRBJ2-1; possibly TRBD2 for D (6 bases). This CDR3 spans 14 amino acids. Trimming left V 2 bases short and J 7 bases short, with 12 bases between. Germline CDR1 is MNHEY and CDR2 is SVGEGT. The CDR3 loop is CASSYRGGRNEQFF. The CDR3 coding sequence is TGTGCCAGCAGTTACAGGGGAGGAAGGAATGAGCAGTTCTTC.

The sample holds one count of this clonotype. The CDR3 sequence is CASSGQGQQAFF. The CDR3 region has the DNA TGTGCCAGCAGTGGACAGGGACAGCAAGCTTTCTTT. The genes are TRBV3-1 and TRBJ1-1; 8 bases map to TRBD1. V lost 6 bases and J lost 9; bases outside the gene matches: 6. There are 12 residues in the CDR3. The germline V gene encodes CDR1 LGHDT and CDR2 YNNKEL (reference sequence).

The J gene is TRBJ2-4, the V gene TRBV29-1; no firm D call. This CDR3 has 13 amino acids. CDR1 is SQVTM, CDR2 ANQGSEA, per germline. Trimming took off 3 bases at V and 6 bases at J, with 12 bases between the two ends. CDR3: CSVEYRQSNIQYF. The CDR3 DNA sequence: TGCAGCGTTGAGTATCGGCAGTCAAACATTCAGTACTTC.

This clonotype was recorded at least ten times. The genes are TRBV7-8 and TRBJ2-3; D is unclear. Trimming removed 5 bases at V and 5 bases at J, with 14 bases between. The CDR3 is 14 residues long. The germline V gene encodes CDR1 SGHVS and CDR2 FQNEAQ. DNA for the CDR3: TGTGCCAGCAGCCCGACAAACGGGCAAGATACGCAGTATTTT. The encoded protein is CASSPTNGQDTQYF.

This clonotype was seen a few times. V usage is TRBV6-2 or TRBV6-3 and J usage is TRBJ2-1; D is unresolved. Trimming removed 8 bases at V and 2 bases at J, with 10 bases between. The CDR3 has 13 residues. The germline CDR1 and CDR2 sequences are MNHEY and SVGEGT. CDR3 nucleotides: TGTGCCAGCGGGCTAGGTACCTACAATGAGCAGTTCTTC. The encoded protein is CASGLGTYNEQFF.

In this sample, this clonotype turned up a few times. This chain connects TRBV28 to TRBJ2-3; the D gene is possibly TRBD1 (5 bases). The germline CDR1 and CDR2 sequences are MDHEN and SYDVKM. The CDR3 is 14 residues long. V lost 7 bases and J lost 2, with 13 bases in between. The CDR3 DNA follows: TGTGCCAGCATGCACAGGCGGTACACAGATACGCAGTATTTT. This gives the protein CASMHRRYTDTQYF.

The chain recombines TRBV6-6 with TRBJ2-5, with TRBD2 as a possible D gene (5 bases). The length of the CDR3 is 15 residues. V lost 2 bases and J lost 5, with 15 bases in between. Germline assignment: CDR1 MNHNY and CDR2 SVGAGI (reference sequence). CDR3 residues: CASSYGPDSSETQYF. The CDR3 DNA reads as TGTGCCAGCAGTTACGGACCGGACTCCTCGGAGACCCAGTACTTC.

This clonotype was picked up a small number of times. The chain employs TRBV6-1 and TRBJ1-5, with D unclear. V gave up 7 bases and J gave up 1 base, with 8 bases separating them. Germline V gives CDR1 MNHNS, CDR2 SASEGT. The CDR3 consists of 13 residues. The DNA for the CDR3 is TGTGCCAGCAAGGAAGGGAGCAATCAGCCCCAGCATTTT. Translating it yields CASKEGSNQPQHF.

This clonotype has only a few counts. CDR3 region: CASSQGGGQGYNEQFF. The CDR3 DNA reads as TGTGCCAGCAGCCAAGGAGGTGGACAGGGCTACAATGAGCAGTTCTTC. This chain uses TRBV4-2 with TRBJ2-1, with 8 positions matching TRBD1. The germline gives CDR1 LGHNA, CDR2 YNFKEQ. CDR3 length equals 16 residues. V gave up 1 base and J gave up 3 bases; unmatched junction bases: 5.

Turning to this clonotype: This clone may be a read error of a much larger clone one base away. This chain connects TRBV18 to TRBJ2-5; the D is unclear. The CDR3 extends over 13 amino acids. CDR1 is KGHSH and CDR2 is LQKENI in the germline V gene. In nucleotides, the CDR3 is TGTGCCAGCGCACCGCAGGAGCAAGAGACCCAGTACTTC. This translates into CASAPQEQETQYF.

The rearrangement joins TRBV20-1 to TRBJ2-5; unclear D gene. Deletions cut 5 bases from V and 2 bases from J, with 6 bases between. From germline, CDR1 is DFQATT and CDR2 SNEGSKA (reference sequence). The CDR3 sequence is 11 residues long. The CDR3 nucleotides are TGCAGTGCTCAGGTTCAAGAGACCCAGTACTTC. This sequence encodes CSAQVQETQYF.

The chain couples TRBV20-1 to TRBJ2-1; TRBD1 matches at 7 bases. The CDR3 is 15 amino acids. Germline V gives CDR1 DFQATT, CDR2 SNEGSKA (reference sequence). V was pared by 6 bases and J by 8 bases, with 16 bases of the junction left unmatched. Written as DNA, the CDR3 is TGCAGTGCACCCAATCCGGGACAGCCTGGGGATGAGCAGTTCTTC. It yields the protein CSAPNPGQPGDEQFF.

The genes are TRBV27 and TRBJ2-4; tentative D call: TRBD1 (7 bases). The closer fit of TRBJ2-7 to the DNA end suggests the J call may be wrong. Germline V lookup: CDR1 MNHEY, CDR2 SMNVEV (reference sequence). The CDR3 covers 13 residues. This CDR3 reads CASRETGTGEQYF. The CDR3 nucleotides read TGTGCCAGCAGAGAGACAGGGACTGGCGAGCAGTACTTC.

The chain is built from TRBV11-1 and TRBJ2-7, with unresolved D. The CDR3 is 15 residues long. Germline CDR1 SGHAT, CDR2 FQDESV (reference sequence). Trimming left V 2 bases short and J 2 bases short, with 13 bases between. CDR3 protein: CASSLSLDAAYEQYF. CDR3 sequence (DNA): TGTGCCAGCAGCTTAAGTCTAGATGCGGCCTACGAGCAGTACTTC.

The chain combines TRBV9 with TRBJ2-5; 7 bases align to TRBD1. CDR3 length: 15 residues. Trimming at V came to 6 bases and at J to 5 bases, leaving 13 bases not matched to a gene. CDR1 and CDR2 (germline): SGDLS, YYNGEE. CDR3 coding DNA: TGTGCCAGCACCGCCTCGGGGACAGTCAGCGAGACCCAGTACTTC. Protein: CASTASGTVSETQYF. Using reference TRBV9 and TRBJ2-5 for the parts outside the CDR3, the full variable domain is DSGVTQTPKHLITATGQRVTLRCSPRSGDLSVYWYQQSLDQGLQFLIQYYNGEERAKGNILERFSAQQFPDLHSELNLSSLELGDSALYFCASTASGTVSETQYFGPGTRLLVL.

Only a few counts were recorded for this clonotype. V and J are TRBV29-1 and TRBJ2-1, with 7 bases that match TRBD1. With 3 bases clipped from V and 4 bases from J, the junction kept 3 bases outside the gene matches. In germline, CDR1 is SQVTM, CDR2 ANQGSEA. CDR3 length: 13 amino acids. The CDR3 sequence: CSVDGTVYNEQFF. CDR3 coding DNA: TGCAGCGTTGACGGGACAGTATACAATGAGCAGTTCTTC.

This clonotype occurred a few times. The chain joins TRBV10-3 to TRBJ2-2, with D possibly TRBD1 on 5 matching bases. The CDR3 spans 15 residues. Germline V gives CDR1 ENHRY, CDR2 SYGVKD. The V end was cut by 5 bases, the J end by 4 bases, with 14 bases between. The CDR3 region has the DNA TGTGCCATCAGTCCCCAAAGGGGCCCCACCGGGGAGCTGTTTTTT. Translated: CAISPQRGPTGELFF.

In its sample, this clonotype was seen once. The genes are TRBV12-3 or TRBV12-4 and TRBJ2-3; no clear D gene. The CDR3 runs 13 residues. The V end lost 7 bases, the J end lost 3 bases, and 11 bases lay between the germline ends. CDR3 DNA sequence: TGTGCCAGCAAATCAGGACGGACAGATACGCAGTATTTT. It codes for CASKSGRTDTQYF.

This clonotype occurred once. CDR3 DNA sequence: TGTGCCAGCAGACGCAATTTGCCCAGGGCCGGCTACACCTTC. Its translation: CASRRNLPRAGYTF. This chain connects TRBV12-3 or TRBV12-4 to TRBJ1-2; possibly TRBD1 for D (5 bases). The CDR3 sequence is 14 residues long. The V and J ends lost 6 bases and 8 bases respectively, with 19 bases between them.